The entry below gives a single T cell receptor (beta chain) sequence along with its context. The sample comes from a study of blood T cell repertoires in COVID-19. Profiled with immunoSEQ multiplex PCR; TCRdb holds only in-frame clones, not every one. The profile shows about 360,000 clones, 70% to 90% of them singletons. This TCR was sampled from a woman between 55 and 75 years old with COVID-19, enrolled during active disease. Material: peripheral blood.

CDR3 nucleotides: TGTGCCAGCAGCGCTTCTAGCGGGGGCCACCCTCGGGATACGCAGTATTTT. Protein sequence: CASSASSGGHPRDTQYF. The rearrangement joins TRBV9 to TRBJ2-3, with 10 bases fitting TRBD2. The V segment lost 3 bases and the J segment 6 bases; nucleotides outside the gene matches: 13. The germline gives CDR1 SGDLS, CDR2 YYNGEE. The CDR3 covers 17 residues.